These 27 T cell receptor beta chains originate from one sample sequenced in a study of blood T cell repertoires in COVID-19. Assay: immunoSEQ multiplex PCR; the TCRdb copy retains only in-frame clones and omits some. The sample records about 240,000 clones, 86% being singletons. Sequenced sample: peripheral blood. These receptors were taken from an elderly man with acute or convalescent COVID-19.

The CDR3 region is CASSPRQGSRGYTF. The CDR3 DNA reads as TGTGCCAGCAGTCCAAGACAGGGGTCGCGGGGCTACACCTTC. The V and J genes are TRBV3-1 (or the pseudogene TRBV3-2) and TRBJ1-2; TRBD1 matches 8 bases. CDR3 length: 14 amino acids. Germline V gene sequence: CDR1 LGHDT, CDR2 YNNKEL (reference sequence). Trimming removed 6 bases from V and 8 bases from J; junction bases left unmatched: 11.

This chain connects TRBV27 to TRBJ1-1; no clear D. Per germline, CDR1 MNHEY and CDR2 SMNVEV (reference sequence). This CDR3 comprises 14 residues. V gave up 6 bases and J gave up 8 bases, with 19 bases separating them. CDR3 coding DNA: TGTGCCAGCAGAATAGATCCTAACCGGAGAGAAGCTTTCTTT. Amino acids: CASRIDPNRREAFF.

V usage is TRBV2 and J usage is TRBJ1-5; no definite D call. Germline loops: CDR1 SNHLY, CDR2 FYNNEI. V lost 0 bases, J lost 1 base, and 10 bases lay in between. The CDR3 spans 16 residues. In DNA form, the CDR3 reads TGTGCCAGCAGTGAAGCTAAGAGTTTAAGCAATCAGCCCCAGCATTTT. Encoded protein: CASSEAKSLSNQPQHF.

The chain recombines TRBV27 with TRBJ2-2, with D perhaps matching TRBD1 (5 bases). This CDR3 region has 15 residues. Trimming removed 3 bases at V and 3 bases at J, with 11 bases between. The germline gives CDR1 MNHEY, CDR2 SMNVEV (reference sequence). The CDR3 is CASSFRGRDTGELFF. The CDR3, as DNA: TGTGCCAGCAGTTTTAGGGGTCGGGACACCGGGGAGCTGTTTTTT.

Here the CDR3 DNA reads TGTGCCAGCAAGGAGGGCCCGGCGTATGGCTACACCTTC. Its protein is CASKEGPAYGYTF. The J gene is TRBJ1-2, the V gene TRBV28; D is uncertain. V was trimmed by 7 bases and J by 5 bases, leaving 14 bases between them. Per the germline V gene, CDR1 is MDHEN and CDR2 is SYDVKM. There are 13 residues in the CDR3.

This clone has only one observation. The V call is TRBV6-6, the J call TRBJ2-7; 14 bases are a match to TRBD2. The ends lost 5 bases at V and 4 bases at J; junction bases unmatched: 7. This CDR3 is built from 16 residues. CDR1 is MNHNY and CDR2 is SVGAGI in the germline V gene (reference sequence). The CDR3 DNA sequence: TGTGCCAGCAGTCAGAACCGACTAGCGGGAGGGTACGAGCAGTACTTC. Protein: CASSQNRLAGGYEQYF.

The V gene is TRBV7-2, the J gene TRBJ1-1; tentatively, D is TRBD1 (6 bases). Germline CDR1 and CDR2: SGHTA and FQGNSA. V dropped 4 bases and J dropped 2 bases, with 11 bases sitting between them. This CDR3 region has 14 residues. CDR3 nucleotides: TGTGCCAGCAGCTCATTGACAGGAAACACTGAAGCTTTCTTT. Its protein product is CASSSLTGNTEAFF. Full variable domain (remainder filled in from reference TRBV7-2 and TRBJ1-1): GAGVSQSPSNKVTEKGKDVELRCDPISGHTALYWYRQSLGQGLEFLIYFQGNSAPDKSGLPSDRFSAERTGGSVSTLTIQRTQQEDSAVYLCASSSLTGNTEAFFGQGTRLTVV.

The chain carries TRBV18 and TRBJ1-1, with TRBD1 matching over 7 bases. CDR3 size: 16 residues. Germline-derived CDR1 and CDR2 are KGHSH and LQKENI. Losses at the gene ends were 3 bases for V and 5 bases for J; bases not matched to a gene: 12. CDR3 protein: CASSPSLGGAKTEAFF. The CDR3 DNA reads as TGTGCCAGCTCACCTTCCCTAGGGGGCGCGAAGACTGAAGCTTTCTTT.

The V call is TRBV2, the J call TRBJ1-3; a weak D match, TRBD1 (5 bases). Trimming removed 1 base from V and 2 bases from J, with 9 bases in between. Germline lookup yields CDR1 SNHLY and CDR2 FYNNEI. This CDR3 is built from 15 residues. Written as DNA, the CDR3 is TGTGCCAGCAGTGAAGTTGGGGCGGCTGGAAACACCATATATTTT. Protein product: CASSEVGAAGNTIYF. The entire variable domain, with the rest obtained from reference TRBV2 and TRBJ1-3, is as follows: EPEVTQTPSHQVTQMGQEVILRCVPISNHLYFYWYRQILGQKVEFLVSFYNNEISEKSEIFDDQFSVERPDGSNFTLKIRSTKLEDSAMYFCASSEVGAAGNTIYFGEGSWLTVV.

This sequence joins TRBV10-3 and TRBJ2-7; 11 nucleotides line up with TRBD1. The germline gives CDR1 ENHRY, CDR2 SYGVKD. The CDR3 extends over 13 amino acids. With 10 bases clipped from V and 6 bases from J, the junction kept 8 bases outside the gene matches. CDR3 nucleotide sequence: TGTGCCACTGGACAGGGGGCCGAGGGCGAGCAGTACTTC. Protein: CATGQGAEGEQYF.

The V gene is TRBV2, the J gene TRBJ2-1; 8 positions agree with TRBD2. The ends lost 7 bases at V and 0 bases at J; junction bases unmatched: 5. The CDR3 is 15 amino acids. CDR1 SNHLY and CDR2 FYNNEI come from the germline V gene. Here the CDR3 DNA reads TGTGCCAGCATTAGCGGGACACTCTCCTACAATGAGCAGTTCTTC. Protein: CASISGTLSYNEQFF. The whole variable domain, filled in from reference TRBV2 and TRBJ2-1, reads EPEVTQTPSHQVTQMGQEVILRCVPISNHLYFYWYRQILGQKVEFLVSFYNNEISEKSEIFDDQFSVERPDGSNFTLKIRSTKLEDSAMYFCASISGTLSYNEQFFGPGTRLTVL.

This clone has just one count. The chain combines TRBV7-9 with TRBJ2-3; TRBD1 aligns across 9 bases. V trimming: 6 bases; J trimming: 2 bases; junction bases outside the gene matches: 6. The germline CDR1 and CDR2 sequences are SEHNR and FQNEAQ (reference sequence). The CDR3 length is 15 residues. CDR3 DNA sequence: TGTGCCAGCAGGCCCGGGACAGGGATCACAGATACGCAGTATTTT. Translating gives CASRPGTGITDTQYF.

The rearrangement uses TRBV23-1 and TRBJ1-4; tentative D call: TRBD1 (5 bases). TRBV23-1 is an ORF; its function is uncertain. There are 12 residues in the CDR3. Trimming stripped 4 bases from V and 8 bases from J, with 8 bases between. CDR3 protein: CASSRDSEKLFF. The CDR3 coding sequence is TGCGCCAGCAGTCGGGACTCCGAAAAACTGTTTTTT.

This clone was found once. J is TRBJ1-2 and V is TRBV29-1; possible D gene TRBD1, 6 bases. Deletions cut 5 bases from V and 8 bases from J, with 9 bases between. The CDR3 covers 10 residues. Germline-derived CDR1 and CDR2 are SQVTM and ANQGSEA. The CDR3 is CSVWGRGYTF. The CDR3 DNA reads as TGCAGCGTTTGGGGGCGAGGCTACACCTTC.

At least ten counts were recorded for this clone. The chain is built from TRBV28 and TRBJ1-5; TRBD1 might be the D (6 bases). The CDR3 sequence is 15 residues long. V was clipped by 6 bases and J by 2 bases, with 14 bases between them. Per germline, CDR1 MDHEN and CDR2 SYDVKM. The CDR3 spells CASSKTGSGNQPQHF. DNA for the CDR3: TGTGCCAGCAGCAAAACAGGGTCTGGCAATCAGCCCCAGCATTTT.

The V gene is TRBV5-5, the J gene TRBJ2-1; 7 bases align to TRBD1. There are 15 residues in the CDR3. J lost 2 bases, V lost 6 bases, and 8 bases had no gene match. Germline-derived CDR1 and CDR2 are SGHKS and YYEKEE (reference sequence). The CDR3 loop is CASTLTGTAYNEQFF. The CDR3 bases are TGTGCCAGCACCCTAACCGGGACAGCCTACAATGAGCAGTTCTTC.

This CDR3 is CASSSGDTAYEQYF. Written as DNA, the CDR3 is TGTGCCAGCAGTTCCGGGGACACCGCCTACGAGCAGTACTTC. The V and J genes are TRBV6-5 and TRBJ2-7; D might be TRBD1 (6 bases). V lost 4 bases and J 2 bases, leaving 12 bases between the germline ends. The CDR3 spans 14 residues. CDR1 MNHEY and CDR2 SVGAGI come from the germline V gene.

The chain is built from TRBV12-3 or TRBV12-4 and TRBJ1-1; 10 positions match TRBD1. This CDR3 contains 13 residues. Losses at the gene ends were 7 bases for V and 11 bases for J; bases not matched to a gene: 10. The CDR3 reads CASTLGQGRAAFF. CDR3 coding DNA: TGTGCCAGCACCCTGGGACAGGGGAGAGCGGCTTTCTTT.

The chain combines TRBV28 with TRBJ1-2, with 7 positions matching TRBD1. V lost 4 bases and J lost 7; bases outside the gene matches: 9. CDR1 and CDR2 from the germline V gene are MDHEN and SYDVKM. This CDR3 region has 14 residues. The CDR3 DNA reads TGTGCCAGCAGTTCGACCGGAACAGGGGTTGGCTACACCTTC. Its protein product is CASSSTGTGVGYTF.

V and J are TRBV5-1 and TRBJ2-1; 12 positions agree with TRBD2. The CDR3 has 17 amino acids. Germline CDR1 and CDR2: SGHRS and YFSETQ. With 2 bases clipped from V and 0 bases from J, the junction kept 3 bases outside the gene matches. The CDR3, as DNA: TGCGCCAGCAGCTTCCTAGCGGGAGGGAGCTCCTACAATGAGCAGTTCTTC. Translating gives CASSFLAGGSSYNEQFF.

The genes are TRBV27 and TRBJ2-2, with a possible D match to TRBD2 (5 bases). The V and J ends lost 3 bases and 2 bases respectively, with 13 bases between them. CDR3 length: 16 amino acids. CDR1 is MNHEY and CDR2 is SMNVEV in the germline V gene (reference sequence). This CDR3 reads CASSFRGDKNTGELFF. The DNA of the CDR3 is TGTGCCAGCAGTTTCCGGGGAGATAAAAACACCGGGGAGCTGTTTTTT.

In nucleotides, the CDR3 is TGTGCCAGCAGCTTTAGGGTAGCGGGTTTGAATGAGCAGTTCTTC. This sequence encodes CASSFRVAGLNEQFF. This chain joins TRBV7-3 and TRBJ2-1; 7 bases agree with TRBD2. J gave up 7 bases and V 3 bases, and 9 bases lay outside the gene matches. The germline gives CDR1 SGHTA, CDR2 FQGTGA. CDR3 length: 15 residues.

V gene TRBV3-1 (or the pseudogene TRBV3-2) combines with J gene TRBJ1-1; a weak D match, TRBD1 (5 bases). The CDR3 is made up of 12 amino acids. Germline lookup yields CDR1 LGHDT and CDR2 YNNKEL (reference sequence). With 1 base removed from V and 8 bases from J, the gap between germline ends came to 8 bases. The CDR3 protein is CASSQGPGEAFF. The CDR3 nucleotides are TGTGCCAGCAGCCAAGGTCCAGGGGAAGCTTTCTTT.

This clone was seen a few times. This sequence joins TRBV7-8 and TRBJ1-2; D perhaps matches TRBD1 (5 bases). The germline V gene has CDR1 SGHVS and CDR2 FQNEAQ. CDR3 length: 17 residues. Trimming took off 2 bases at V and 2 bases at J, with 18 bases between the two ends. For the CDR3, the DNA is TGTGCCAGCAGCTTAAGGGGATTAGGGGATTCGAACTATGGCTACACCTTC. Protein: CASSLRGLGDSNYGYTF.

The count of this clone is one. The rearrangement uses TRBV5-4 and TRBJ2-5; TRBD2 aligns across 12 bases. CDR1 SGHNT and CDR2 YYREEE come from the germline V gene (reference sequence). V lost 2 bases to trimming and J lost 9 bases; unmatched junction nucleotides: 2. This CDR3 is built from 13 residues. The CDR3 DNA reads TGTGCCAGCAGCTTATCTAGCGGGAGGGCCCAGTACTTC. As protein: CASSLSSGRAQYF.

The chain combines TRBV14 with TRBJ2-2; tentative D call: TRBD1 (5 bases). This CDR3 contains 16 residues. Trimming took 0 bases from V and 7 from J, leaving 15 bases between them. CDR1 and CDR2 from the germline V gene are SGHDN and FVKESK. The CDR3 loop reads CASSQDRGRVGGELFF. Here the CDR3 DNA reads TGTGCCAGCAGCCAAGATCGAGGCAGGGTCGGCGGGGAGCTGTTTTTT.

V is TRBV4-2 and J is TRBJ2-1; TRBD1 agrees at 8 bases. Germline CDR1 reads LGHNA; CDR2 reads YNFKEQ. Losses at the gene ends were 4 bases for V and 3 bases for J; bases not matched to a gene: 11. The CDR3 is 17 residues long. The CDR3 DNA follows: TGTGCCAGCAGCCGGACTGTTGCAGGGGGCAACTACAATGAGCAGTTCTTC. Its translation: CASSRTVAGGNYNEQFF.